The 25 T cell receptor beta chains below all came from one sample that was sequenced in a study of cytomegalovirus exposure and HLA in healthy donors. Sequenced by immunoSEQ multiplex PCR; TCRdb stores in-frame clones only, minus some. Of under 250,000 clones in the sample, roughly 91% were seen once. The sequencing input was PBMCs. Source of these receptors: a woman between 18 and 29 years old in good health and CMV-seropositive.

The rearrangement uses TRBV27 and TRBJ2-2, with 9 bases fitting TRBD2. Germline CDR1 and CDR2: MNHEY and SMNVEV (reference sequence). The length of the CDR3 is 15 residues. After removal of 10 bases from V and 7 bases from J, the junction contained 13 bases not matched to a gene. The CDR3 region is CAILLAGGPVGELFF. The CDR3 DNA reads TGTGCCATCCTTCTTGCGGGAGGGCCGGTCGGGGAGCTGTTTTTT.

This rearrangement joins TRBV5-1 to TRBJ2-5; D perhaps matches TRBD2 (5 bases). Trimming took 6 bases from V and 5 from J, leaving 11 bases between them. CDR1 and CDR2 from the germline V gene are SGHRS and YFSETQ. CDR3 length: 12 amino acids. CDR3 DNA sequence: TGCGCCAGCACTCCCGGCGGGGAGACCCAGTACTTC. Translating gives CASTPGGETQYF.

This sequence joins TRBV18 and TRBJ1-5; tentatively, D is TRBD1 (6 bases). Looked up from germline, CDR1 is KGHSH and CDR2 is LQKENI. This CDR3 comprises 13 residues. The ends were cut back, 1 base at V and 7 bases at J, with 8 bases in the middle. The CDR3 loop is CASSPRDTQPQHF. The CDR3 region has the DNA TGTGCCAGCTCACCACGGGACACGCAGCCCCAGCATTTT.

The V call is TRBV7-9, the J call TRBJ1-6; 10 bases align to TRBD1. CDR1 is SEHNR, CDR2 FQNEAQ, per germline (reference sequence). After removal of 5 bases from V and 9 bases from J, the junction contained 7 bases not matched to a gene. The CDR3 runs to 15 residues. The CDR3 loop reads CASSAGQGNLSPLHF. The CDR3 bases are TGTGCCAGCAGCGCGGGACAGGGGAACCTTTCACCCCTCCACTTT. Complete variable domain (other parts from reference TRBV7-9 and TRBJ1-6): DTGVSQNPRHKITKRGQNVTFRCDPISEHNRLYWYRQTLGQGPEFLTYFQNEAQLEKSRLLSDRFSAERPKGSFSTLEIQRTEQGDSAMYLCASSAGQGNLSPLHFGNGTRLTVT.

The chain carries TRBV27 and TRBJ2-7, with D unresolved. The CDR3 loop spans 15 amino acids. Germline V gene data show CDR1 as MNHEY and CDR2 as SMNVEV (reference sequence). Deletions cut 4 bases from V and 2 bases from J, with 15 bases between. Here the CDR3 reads CASSSALISPYEQYF. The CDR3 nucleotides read TGTGCCAGCAGTTCCGCGCTGATAAGTCCCTACGAGCAGTACTTC.

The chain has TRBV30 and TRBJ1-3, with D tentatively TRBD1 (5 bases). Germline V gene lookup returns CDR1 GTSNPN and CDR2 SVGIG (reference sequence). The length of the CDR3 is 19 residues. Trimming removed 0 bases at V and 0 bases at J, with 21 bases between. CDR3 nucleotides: TGTGCCTGGAGTGTACGGTTATACGCGGGACGGCCCTCTGGAAACACCATATATTTT. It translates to CAWSVRLYAGRPSGNTIYF.

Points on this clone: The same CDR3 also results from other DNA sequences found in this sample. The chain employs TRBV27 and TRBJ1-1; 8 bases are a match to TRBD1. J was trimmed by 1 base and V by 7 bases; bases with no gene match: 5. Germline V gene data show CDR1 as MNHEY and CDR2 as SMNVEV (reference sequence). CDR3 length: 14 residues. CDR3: CASIGTGGNTEAFF. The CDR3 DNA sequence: TGTGCCAGCATTGGGACAGGCGGGAACACTGAAGCTTTCTTT.

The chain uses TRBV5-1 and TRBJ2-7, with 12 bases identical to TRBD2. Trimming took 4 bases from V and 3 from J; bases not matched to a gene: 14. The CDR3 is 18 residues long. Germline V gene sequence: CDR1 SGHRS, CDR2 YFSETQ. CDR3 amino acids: CASSGGLAGFSGFYEQYF. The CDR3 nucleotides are TGCGCCAGCAGCGGGGGACTAGCGGGCTTTTCAGGGTTCTACGAGCAGTACTTC. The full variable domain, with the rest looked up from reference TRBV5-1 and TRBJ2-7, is KAGVTQTPRYLIKTRGQQVTLSCSPISGHRSVSWYQQTPGQGLQFLFEYFSETQRNKGNFPGRFSGRQFSNSRSEMNVSTLELGDSALYLCASSGGLAGFSGFYEQYFGPGTRLTVT.

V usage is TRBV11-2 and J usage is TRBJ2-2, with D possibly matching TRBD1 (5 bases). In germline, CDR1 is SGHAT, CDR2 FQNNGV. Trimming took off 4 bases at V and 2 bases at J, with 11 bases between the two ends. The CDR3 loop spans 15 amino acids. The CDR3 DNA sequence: TGTGCCAGCAGCTGGGGCAGAGGTAACACCGGGGAGCTGTTTTTT. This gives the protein CASSWGRGNTGELFF. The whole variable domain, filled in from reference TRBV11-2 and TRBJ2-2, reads EAGVAQSPRYKIIEKRQSVAFWCNPISGHATLYWYQQILGQGPKLLIQFQNNGVVDDSQLPKDRFSAERLKGVDSTLKIQPAKLEDSAVYLCASSWGRGNTGELFFGEGSRLTVL.

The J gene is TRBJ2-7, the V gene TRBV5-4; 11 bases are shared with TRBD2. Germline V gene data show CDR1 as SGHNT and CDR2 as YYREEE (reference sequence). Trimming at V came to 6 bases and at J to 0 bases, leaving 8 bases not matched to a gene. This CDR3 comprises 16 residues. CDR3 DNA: TGTGCCAGCACCGGACTAGCGGGTGCTAGCTCCTACGAGCAGTACTTC. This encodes CASTGLAGASSYEQYF.

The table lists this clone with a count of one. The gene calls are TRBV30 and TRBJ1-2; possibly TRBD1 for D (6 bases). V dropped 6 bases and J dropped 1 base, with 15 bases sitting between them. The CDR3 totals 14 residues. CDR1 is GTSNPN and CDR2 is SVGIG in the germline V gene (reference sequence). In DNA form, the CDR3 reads TGTGCCTGCGGGGTGGGGGCAGATAACTATGGCTACACCTTC. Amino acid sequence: CACGVGADNYGYTF.

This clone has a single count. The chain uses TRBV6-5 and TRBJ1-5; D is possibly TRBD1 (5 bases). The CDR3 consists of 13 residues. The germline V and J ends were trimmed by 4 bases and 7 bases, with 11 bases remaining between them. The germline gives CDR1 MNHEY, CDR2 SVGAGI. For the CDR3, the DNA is TGTGCCAGCAGTTGGGGCCCTACCCAGCCCCAGCATTTT. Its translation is CASSWGPTQPQHF.

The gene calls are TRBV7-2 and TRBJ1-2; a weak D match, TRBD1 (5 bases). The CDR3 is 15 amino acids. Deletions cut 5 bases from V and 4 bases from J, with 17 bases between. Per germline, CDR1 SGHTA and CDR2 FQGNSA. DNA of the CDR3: TGTGCCAGCAGCGCCCCGGGACTAACTTCCTATGGCTACACCTTC. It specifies CASSAPGLTSYGYTF.

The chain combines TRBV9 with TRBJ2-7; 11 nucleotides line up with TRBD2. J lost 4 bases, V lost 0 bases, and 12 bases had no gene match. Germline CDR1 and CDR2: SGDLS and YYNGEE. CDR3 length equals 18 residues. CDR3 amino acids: CASSVETSGSGVSYEQYF. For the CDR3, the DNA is TGTGCCAGCAGCGTAGAAACTAGCGGGAGCGGGGTTTCTTACGAGCAGTACTTC.

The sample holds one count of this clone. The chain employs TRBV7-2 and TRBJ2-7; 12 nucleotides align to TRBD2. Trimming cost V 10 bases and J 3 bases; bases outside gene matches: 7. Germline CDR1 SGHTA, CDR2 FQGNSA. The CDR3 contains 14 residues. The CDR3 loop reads CAILRLAGVYEQYF. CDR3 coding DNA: TGTGCCATCCTTAGACTAGCGGGAGTCTACGAGCAGTACTTC.

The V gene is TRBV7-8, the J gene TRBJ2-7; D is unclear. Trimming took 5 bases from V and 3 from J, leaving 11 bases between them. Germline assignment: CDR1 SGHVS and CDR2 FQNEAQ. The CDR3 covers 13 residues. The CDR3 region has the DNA TGTGCCAGCAGCCTAGGTCTCCGCTACGAGCAGTACTTC. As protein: CASSLGLRYEQYF. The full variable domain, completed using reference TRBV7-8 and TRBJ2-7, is GAGVSQSPRYKVAKRGQDVALRCDPISGHVSLFWYQQALGQGPEFLTYFQNEAQLDKSGLPSDRFFAERPEGSVSTLKIQRTQQEDSAVYLCASSLGLRYEQYFGPGTRLTVT.

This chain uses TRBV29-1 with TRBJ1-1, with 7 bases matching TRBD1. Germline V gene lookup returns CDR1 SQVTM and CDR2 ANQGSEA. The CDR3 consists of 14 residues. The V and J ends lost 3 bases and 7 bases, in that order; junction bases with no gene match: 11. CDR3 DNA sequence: TGCAGCGTTGAGGGGACAGCCAGGCCTTTTGAAGCTTTCTTT. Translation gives CSVEGTARPFEAFF.

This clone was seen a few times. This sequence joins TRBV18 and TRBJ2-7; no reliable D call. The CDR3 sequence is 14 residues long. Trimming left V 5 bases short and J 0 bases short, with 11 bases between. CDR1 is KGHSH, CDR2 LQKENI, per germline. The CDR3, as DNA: TGTGCCAGCTCATCTAGTGTGGACTCCTACGAGCAGTACTTC. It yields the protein CASSSSVDSYEQYF.

This CDR3 reads CASSHATGAYEQYF. CDR3 bases: TGCGCCAGCAGCCACGCGACAGGGGCCTACGAGCAGTACTTC. This chain uses TRBV4-1 with TRBJ2-7; TRBD1 matches 8 bases. This CDR3 spans 14 amino acids. Germline CDR1 MGHRA, CDR2 YSYEKL. V gave up 3 bases and J gave up 2 bases; unmatched junction bases: 3.

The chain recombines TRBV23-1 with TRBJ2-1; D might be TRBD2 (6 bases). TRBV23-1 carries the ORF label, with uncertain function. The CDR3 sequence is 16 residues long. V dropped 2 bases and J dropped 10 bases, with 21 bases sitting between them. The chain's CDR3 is CASSQPRTTHRGEQFF. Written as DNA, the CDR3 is TGCGCCAGCAGTCAACCAAGGACTACGCACCGAGGGGAGCAGTTCTTC.

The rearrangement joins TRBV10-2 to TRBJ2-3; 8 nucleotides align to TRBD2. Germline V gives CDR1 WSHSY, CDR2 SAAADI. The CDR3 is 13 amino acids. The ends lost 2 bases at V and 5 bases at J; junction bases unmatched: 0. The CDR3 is CASSESGRDTQYF. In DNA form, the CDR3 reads TGCGCCAGCAGTGAGAGCGGGAGAGATACGCAGTATTTT.

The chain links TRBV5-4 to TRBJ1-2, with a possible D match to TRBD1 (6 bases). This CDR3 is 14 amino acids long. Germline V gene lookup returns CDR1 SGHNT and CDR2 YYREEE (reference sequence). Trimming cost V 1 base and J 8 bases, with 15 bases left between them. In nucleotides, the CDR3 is TGTGCCAGCAGCTTGCAGGGGCCGTACGGGGGCTACACCTTC. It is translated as CASSLQGPYGGYTF.

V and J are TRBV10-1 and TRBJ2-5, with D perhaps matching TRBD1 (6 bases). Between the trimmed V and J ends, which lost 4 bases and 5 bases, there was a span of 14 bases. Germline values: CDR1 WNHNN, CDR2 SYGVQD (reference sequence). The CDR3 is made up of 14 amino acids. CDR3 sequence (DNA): TGCGCCAGCAGTGCCCGACAGGCATGGGAGACCCAGTACTTC. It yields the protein CASSARQAWETQYF.

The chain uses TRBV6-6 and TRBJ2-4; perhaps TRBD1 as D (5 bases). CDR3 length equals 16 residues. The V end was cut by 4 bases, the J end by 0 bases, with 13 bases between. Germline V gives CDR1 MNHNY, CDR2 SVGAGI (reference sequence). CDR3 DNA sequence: TGTGCCAGCAGTTCCGACCCAGGGAAAGCCAAAAACATTCAGTACTTC. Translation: CASSSDPGKAKNIQYF.

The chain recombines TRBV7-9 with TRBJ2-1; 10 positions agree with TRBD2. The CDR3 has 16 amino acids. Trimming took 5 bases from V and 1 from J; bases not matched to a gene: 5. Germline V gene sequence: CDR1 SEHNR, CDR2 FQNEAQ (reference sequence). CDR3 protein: CASSPTSGRSYNEQFF. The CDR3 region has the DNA TGTGCCAGCAGCCCGACTAGCGGGCGGTCCTACAATGAGCAGTTCTTC. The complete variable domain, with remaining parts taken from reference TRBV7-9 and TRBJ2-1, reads DTGVSQNPRHKITKRGQNVTFRCDPISEHNRLYWYRQTLGQGPEFLTYFQNEAQLEKSRLLSDRFSAERPKGSFSTLEIQRTEQGDSAMYLCASSPTSGRSYNEQFFGPGTRLTVL.